Listed here are 30 T cell receptor beta chains from one sample, sequenced in a study of spatial heterogeneity in lung cancer. Time point in this sample: sample taken at primary tumor resection. TCRdb ran MiXCR on the 5' RACE reads and lists one entry per CDR3 protein. This table holds tens of thousands of distinct CDR3 sequences, 7.5% found once. The sample was PBMCs, taken at surgery. All receptors come from a male donor with early-stage non-small cell lung cancer.

The V call is TRBV4-2, the J call TRBJ1-2; D is ambiguous. The CDR3 loop spans 11 amino acids. Looked up from germline, CDR1 is LGHNA and CDR2 is YNFKEQ. Trimming left V 1 base short and J 7 bases short, with 4 bases between. CDR3 in DNA: TGTGCCAGCAGCCAAGGGTCTGGCTACACCTTC. Amino acids: CASSQGSGYTF.

This clonotype appeared many times. The chain uses TRBV7-8 and TRBJ2-5; 9 nucleotides match TRBD2. Losses at the gene ends were 5 bases for V and 2 bases for J; bases not matched to a gene: 9. The V gene's germline CDR1 is SGHVS and CDR2 FQNEAQ. This CDR3 has 16 amino acids. This CDR3 is CASSRDRLAAQETQYF. In nucleotides, the CDR3 is TGTGCCAGCAGCCGTGATAGACTAGCGGCACAAGAGACCCAGTACTTC. Using reference TRBV7-8 and TRBJ2-5 for the parts outside the CDR3, the full variable domain is GAGVSQSPRYKVAKRGQDVALRCDPISGHVSLFWYQQALGQGPEFLTYFQNEAQLDKSGLPSDRFFAERPEGSVSTLKIQRTQQEDSAVYLCASSRDRLAAQETQYFGPGTRLLVL.

This clonotype was observed many times. The chain couples TRBV7-2 to TRBJ2-1; D call uncertain. Trimming stripped 1 base from V and 0 bases from J, with 10 bases between. The CDR3 runs to 16 residues. Germline V gene data show CDR1 as SGHTA and CDR2 as FQGNSA. CDR3 nucleotides: TGTGCCAGCAGCTTAGGGGCCACGTACTCCTACAATGAGCAGTTCTTC. It translates to CASSLGATYSYNEQFF.

This clonotype appeared a few times. The chain carries TRBV7-2 and TRBJ1-5; D is undetermined. CDR3 length: 15 residues. With 5 bases removed from V and 4 bases from J, the gap between germline ends came to 15 bases. CDR1 and CDR2 from the germline V gene are SGHTA and FQGNSA. The CDR3 sequence is CASSLSSPTNQPQHF. The CDR3 region has the DNA TGTGCCAGCAGCCTCTCGTCGCCCACGAATCAGCCCCAGCATTTT.

This clonotype showed up many times. V and J are TRBV12-3 or TRBV12-4 and TRBJ2-1; no clear D gene. The V gene lost 7 bases and the J gene lost 10 bases, with 14 bases spanning the gap. This CDR3 spans 12 amino acids. The CDR3 nucleotides read TGTGCCAGCACCGAACTACGAAGAGAGCAGTTCTTC. Amino acid sequence: CASTELRREQFF.

As regards this clonotype: This clone may be a read error of a much larger clone one base away. The V and J genes are TRBV4-3 and TRBJ2-2, with TRBD1 identical over 8 bases. CDR1 LGHNA and CDR2 YSLEER come from the germline V gene. The CDR3 consists of 19 residues. DNA for the CDR3: TGCGCCAGCAGCCGCAAAATGCTAGCAGGGGGCGCCGGCACCGGGAAGCTGTTTTTT. Protein product: CASSRKMLAGGAGTGKLFF.

This clonotype has ten or more counts. The rearrangement joins TRBV5-1 to TRBJ2-2; D is undetermined. The CDR3 totals 14 residues. Germline CDR1 and CDR2: SGHRS and YFSETQ. Trimming shortened V by 1 base and J by 5 bases, and 9 bases separated the two germline ends. The chain's CDR3 is CASSLSAPTGELFF. CDR3 coding DNA: TGCGCCAGCAGCTTGTCAGCGCCTACCGGGGAGCTGTTTTTT.

Ten or more counts support this clonotype. This chain joins TRBV7-2 and TRBJ2-1; 7 bases match TRBD2. There are 15 residues in the CDR3. Germline CDR1 SGHTA, CDR2 FQGNSA. The V segment lost 3 bases and the J segment 5 bases; nucleotides outside the gene matches: 7. The DNA of the CDR3 is TGTGCCAGCAGCTTTACCAGCGGGGTGAACAATGAGCAGTTCTTC. Protein product: CASSFTSGVNNEQFF. Variable domain in full (rest from reference TRBV7-2 and TRBJ2-1): GAGVSQSPSNKVTEKGKDVELRCDPISGHTALYWYRQSLGQGLEFLIYFQGNSAPDKSGLPSDRFSAERTGGSVSTLTIQRTQQEDSAVYLCASSFTSGVNNEQFFGPGTRLTVL.

This clonotype was recorded many times. The CDR3, as DNA: TGTGCCAGCGGTTTCTACGAGCAGTACGTC. It is translated as CASGFYEQYV. The gene calls are TRBV6-2 or TRBV6-3 and TRBJ2-7; D is ambiguous. Between the trimmed V and J ends, which lost 8 bases and 3 bases, there was a span of 5 bases. Germline V CDR1 and CDR2: MNHEY, SVGEGT. There are 10 residues in the CDR3.

The chain joins TRBV24-1 to TRBJ2-7, with D possibly TRBD2 on 5 matching bases. The germline V and J ends were trimmed by 4 bases and 9 bases, with 12 bases remaining between them. CDR3 size: 12 residues. From germline, CDR1 is KGHDR and CDR2 SFDVKD. The CDR3 protein is CATSDGISGQYF. CDR3 coding DNA: TGTGCCACCAGTGACGGGATATCTGGGCAGTACTTC.

The sample holds a few counts of this clonotype. This chain connects TRBV6-6 to TRBJ2-3; 9 bases agree with TRBD2. Germline loops: CDR1 MNHNY, CDR2 SVGAGI (reference sequence). V was pared by 6 bases and J by 4 bases, with 8 bases of the junction left unmatched. This CDR3 is built from 15 residues. The CDR3 bases are TGTGCCAGCAGGGGAGCGGGGGGTATGGCAGATACGCAGTATTTT. It yields the protein CASRGAGGMADTQYF.

This clonotype came up a few times. The chain joins TRBV4-2 to TRBJ2-2; D might be TRBD1 (6 bases). The germline V and J ends were trimmed by 4 bases and 5 bases, with 11 bases remaining between them. Per germline, CDR1 LGHNA and CDR2 YNFKEQ. This CDR3 is 14 amino acids long. DNA of the CDR3: TGTGCCAGCAGCCGAGCAGGGGAAACCGGGGAGCTGTTTTTT. This codes for CASSRAGETGELFF.

The chain recombines TRBV3-1 with TRBJ1-2; D is unresolved. Germline CDR1 reads LGHDT; CDR2 reads YNNKEL (reference sequence). Trimming took 1 base from V and 0 from J, leaving 6 bases between them. This CDR3 region has 14 residues. CDR3 DNA sequence: TGTGCCAGCAGCCAAGGTTCCGCTAACTATGGCTACACCTTC. It codes for CASSQGSANYGYTF.

This clonotype was picked up many times. This chain uses TRBV4-1 with TRBJ2-5, with D maybe TRBD2 (5 bases). V was cut by 4 bases and J by 5 bases, with 11 bases left in between. This CDR3 is built from 13 residues. Germline-derived CDR1 and CDR2 are MGHRA and YSYEKL. CDR3 loop: CASSRTRGETQYF. The CDR3 nucleotides are TGCGCCAGCAGCCGCACCCGGGGTGAGACCCAGTACTTC.

This clonotype was observed a few times. A much larger clone lies one base from this, so it may be a read error. The J gene is TRBJ1-3, the V gene TRBV6-5, with a tentative D call TRBD1 (5 bases). Germline CDR1 and CDR2: MNHEY and SVGAGI. This CDR3 comprises 15 residues. The ends were cut back, 5 bases at V and 0 bases at J, with 11 bases in the middle. The CDR3 loop reads CASSQNRSSGNTIYF. The CDR3, as DNA: TGTGCCAGCAGTCAGAACAGGAGCTCTGGAAACACCATATATTTT.

The rearrangement uses TRBV20-1 and TRBJ1-5; a possible D gene is TRBD1 (5 bases). Germline CDR1 and CDR2: DFQATT and SNEGSKA (reference sequence). This CDR3 region has 16 residues. The V end was cut by 6 bases, the J end by 2 bases, with 20 bases between. The CDR3 loop reads CSARKGGGMGNQPQHF. The CDR3 region has the DNA TGCAGTGCCAGAAAGGGTGGGGGTATGGGCAATCAGCCCCAGCATTTT.

This clonotype was seen many times. This chain connects TRBV7-9 to TRBJ1-1; no definite D call. The germline V gene has CDR1 SEHNR and CDR2 FQNEAQ (reference sequence). This CDR3 has 14 residues. The V gene lost 6 bases and the J gene lost 2 bases, with 13 bases spanning the gap. CDR3 DNA: TGTGCCAGCAGACCCATTGGGGATAACACTGAAGCTTTCTTT. Translation: CASRPIGDNTEAFF. Together with reference TRBV7-9 and TRBJ1-1, the CDR3 gives the full variable domain: DTGVSQNPRHKITKRGQNVTFRCDPISEHNRLYWYRQTLGQGPEFLTYFQNEAQLEKSRLLSDRFSAERPKGSFSTLEIQRTEQGDSAMYLCASRPIGDNTEAFFGQGTRLTVV.

Ten or more counts support this clonotype. The chain is built from TRBV6-2 or TRBV6-3 and TRBJ1-5; 7 bases match TRBD1. J was trimmed by 4 bases and V by 4 bases; bases with no gene match: 10. CDR1 and CDR2 (germline): MNHEY, SVGEGT. This CDR3 comprises 16 residues. Here the CDR3 reads CASSSRNRGANQPQHF. The DNA of the CDR3 is TGTGCCAGCAGTTCCCGAAACAGGGGAGCGAATCAGCCCCAGCATTTT.

The chain joins TRBV18 to TRBJ1-1; possibly TRBD1 for D (5 bases). The CDR3 contains 15 residues. The V end lost 2 bases, the J end lost 1 base, and 11 bases lay between the germline ends. The germline gives CDR1 KGHSH, CDR2 LQKENI. This CDR3 is CASSPWGDGNTEAFF. The CDR3, as DNA: TGTGCCAGCTCACCATGGGGCGACGGGAACACTGAAGCTTTCTTT.

This clonotype showed up many times. V usage is TRBV29-1 and J usage is TRBJ1-5; D may be TRBD1 (6 bases). The CDR3 has 13 residues. The germline CDR1 and CDR2 sequences are SQVTM and ANQGSEA. The ends were cut back, 4 bases at V and 6 bases at J, with 13 bases in the middle. The CDR3 bases are TGCAGCGTTGGACAGGAAGCGGGTCAGCCCCAGCATTTT. It is translated as CSVGQEAGQPQHF.

The table lists this clonotype with a few counts. The chain carries TRBV13 and TRBJ2-7; 9 bases agree with TRBD1. V shed 9 bases, J shed 5 bases, and the junction held 5 bases outside the gene matches. The CDR3 sequence is 12 residues long. Germline V gene lookup returns CDR1 PRHDT and CDR2 FYEKMQ (reference sequence). The CDR3 loop is CARQGAHHEQYV. The CDR3 nucleotides read TGTGCCAGACAGGGGGCGCACCACGAGCAGTACGTC.

The table lists this clonotype with many counts. The chain links TRBV29-1 to TRBJ1-2, with 9 bases fitting TRBD1. The CDR3 contains 12 residues. With V trimmed by 2 bases and J by 7 bases, 2 bases remained unmatched. Germline CDR1 reads SQVTM; CDR2 reads ANQGSEA. The CDR3 DNA is TGCAGCGTTGAAAACAGGGGGCTTGGCTACACCTTC. It translates to CSVENRGLGYTF.

This clonotype has a count of ten or more. The chain couples TRBV7-8 to TRBJ2-3; TRBD1 matches at 7 bases. The CDR3 loop spans 14 amino acids. The germline gives CDR1 SGHVS, CDR2 FQNEAQ. The junction had 5 bases not matched to a gene; V was cut back by 5 bases and J by 3 bases. The CDR3 nucleotides read TGTGCCAGCAGCCAGACGACAGGGACAGATACGCAGTATTTT. This encodes CASSQTTGTDTQYF.

In its sample, this clonotype was seen many times. The J gene is TRBJ2-1, the V gene TRBV4-3; 8 bases are a match to TRBD2. The germline CDR1 and CDR2 sequences are LGHNA and YSLEER. This CDR3 has 16 residues. Trimming at V came to 1 base and at J to 6 bases, leaving 8 bases not matched to a gene. CDR3 nucleotides: TGCGCCAGCAGCCAAGGTGCTAGCGGGTACTTCAATGAGCAGTTCTTC. Translating gives CASSQGASGYFNEQFF.

This clonotype was seen a single time. This clone may be a read error of a much larger clone one base away. This rearrangement joins TRBV29-1 to TRBJ1-1; D call uncertain. Germline values: CDR1 SQVTM, CDR2 ANQGSEA. The CDR3 totals 10 residues. The CDR3 region is CSVWGTEALF. The CDR3 DNA reads TGCAGCGTTTGGGGAACTGAAGCTCTCTTT.

The chain carries TRBV7-8 and TRBJ1-1; the match to TRBD1 covers 7 bases. Unmatched junction bases numbered 4, after V lost 2 bases and J lost 1 base. Germline values: CDR1 SGHVS, CDR2 FQNEAQ. CDR3 length: 15 amino acids. The CDR3 DNA sequence: TGTGCCAGCAGCTTATTCAGGGGGAAGAACACTGAAGCTTTCTTT. It translates to CASSLFRGKNTEAFF.

This clonotype appeared many times. The J gene is TRBJ2-5, the V gene TRBV12-3 or TRBV12-4, with TRBD2 matching 10 bases. V shed 5 bases and J 5 bases; nucleotides not matched to a gene: 11. This CDR3 has 16 residues. The CDR3 protein is CASSPRLAGMGETQYF. CDR3 in DNA: TGTGCCAGCAGTCCCCGACTAGCGGGTATGGGGGAGACCCAGTACTTC.

In its sample, this clonotype was seen many times. The chain combines TRBV5-1 with TRBJ1-2; no reliable D call. CDR1 is SGHRS, CDR2 YFSETQ, per germline. There are 14 residues in the CDR3. With 0 bases removed from V and 3 bases from J, the gap between germline ends came to 9 bases. The CDR3 loop is CASSLESLDYGYTF. CDR3 coding DNA: TGCGCCAGCAGCTTGGAAAGCCTTGACTATGGCTACACCTTC.

This clonotype was seen many times. The chain combines TRBV29-1 with TRBJ2-3, with 8 bases identical to TRBD2. V trimming: 5 bases; J trimming: 7 bases; junction bases outside the gene matches: 5. The CDR3 contains 12 residues. Looked up from germline, CDR1 is SQVTM and CDR2 is ANQGSEA. The CDR3 sequence: CSVSGSMNTQYF. CDR3 nucleotide sequence: TGCAGCGTTAGCGGGAGTATGAATACGCAGTATTTT.

This clonotype was picked up many times. The chain recombines TRBV6-2 or TRBV6-3 with TRBJ2-2; 9 bases agree with TRBD2. Germline V gene sequence: CDR1 MNHEY, CDR2 SVGEGT. J gave up 1 base and V 7 bases, and 4 bases lay outside the gene matches. The CDR3 runs 15 residues. Here the CDR3 DNA reads TGTGCCAGCAAAGGACTAGCGCGGAACACCGGGGAGCTGTTTTTT. It codes for CASKGLARNTGELFF.